The present TCR beta chain was sequenced within a study of blood T cell repertoires in COVID-19 (dated by TCRdb to about 2020). With regard to the full study: Collaborator samples came from the United States, Italy and Spain and covered acute and convalescent phases of COVID-19. The material from the prospective study consisted of cDNA or gDNA derived from T cells, B-cell-depleted T cells, or PBMCs. The dataset comprised deeply sampled blood TCRbeta repertoires from subjects exposed to, actively infected with, or recovered from COVID-19. The repertoires were made available in a free public database intended to serve as a resource for research on the immune response to SARS-CoV-2. Samples came from the ongoing ImmuneRACE study (first 160 participants) plus 1,254 subjects from 6 global collaborators. Sample metadata almost always included a de-identified subject ID, COVID-19 status, age in years and sex. HLA class I and class II types, where available, came from metadata supplied by the sample provider rather than from assay-based typing.

Overall results and qualifications from the work: Clinical and demographic metadata were provided uncurated, with the amount varying by source and participant.

TCRbeta CDR3 regions were amplified from genomic DNA using the immunoSEQ Assay, a bias-controlled multiplex PCR. Turning to the authors' computational methods: The number of nucleated cells in each sample was estimated from the amplification of reference gene primers within the assay. Sequence reads were collapsed and filtered to measure the absolute abundance of every unique TCRbeta CDR3 rearrangement. For each sample, productive Simpson clonality was calculated by taking the square root of Simpson's diversity index across productive rearrangements. Not all clones reach the TCRdb copy of this immuneACCESS table, which keeps in-frame sequences only. Checked studies attribute under half of the gap to unresolved V genes and leave the rest unexplained. From that table come the V and J calls and clone size; the DNA was used to work out D and trimming. This sample gives 240,000 or so clones in total; roughly 85% of them show up just once. Of the sample, less than 3.5% falls within the top ten clones.

Whole blood was collected in K2EDTA tubes by collaborating institutions according to the institutions' own protocols. Collaborator samples were shipped for TCRbeta analysis as frozen whole blood, isolated PBMCs, or DNA extracted from either sample type. Turning to this clone: Its antigen has not been determined. Per-base quality was not reported, and no clone a single base away is much larger than it.

The CDR3 runs 14 amino acids, cysteine and phenylalanine included. Only CDR3 DNA is held: 42 bases, read in frame from base 1. V has 6 bases trimmed and J has 5 bases trimmed; junction bases matching no gene number 9. CDR1 MNHEY and CDR2 SVGAGI are derived from the germline V gene. What was sequenced was peripheral blood. This TCR came from a woman younger than 35 with acute or convalescent COVID-19. The rearrangement joined TRBV6-5 to TRBJ2-7; 8 bases in between match TRBD2. CDR3 protein: CASSPLGGAHEQYF. The nucleotides read TGTGCCAGCAGCCCCCTCGGGGGGGCCCACGAGCAGTACTTC.